The source of this T cell receptor (beta chain) is a study of T cell responses to AZD1222 COVID-19 vaccine. The protocol was immunoSEQ multiplex PCR, while the TCRdb copy is restricted to in-frame clones and leaves out a portion. The repertoire consists of some 40,000 clones, with around 80% occurring once and the leading ten covering roughly 21%. Germline V gives CDR1 MDHEN, CDR2 SYDVKM. Germline trimming cut 3 bases from V and 6 bases from J; bases unmatched to any gene: 12. The length of the CDR3 is 16 residues. A note on this clone: What it binds is not known.

Study-wide points: Recipients of two AZD1222 doses showed rising Spike-specific TCR breadth and depth. The donor cohort was predominantly white British with a female majority, and clonal diversity may have been underestimated. Spike-spanning, vaccine-associated CD4 TCRs were dominant at 160-218 and 743-854. Repertoire sampling happened only post peak T cell response.

This receptor was obtained from an adult who received the MenACWY meningococcal vaccine as a control. The chain links TRBV28 to TRBJ2-5, with 8 bases matching TRBD1. Sequences were derived from peripheral blood, sampled 28 days after the second dose of the MenACWY control vaccine. This CDR3 reads CASSFRTGRIGKTQYF. CDR3 nucleotide sequence: TGTGCCAGCAGTTTTAGGACAGGGCGGATTGGTAAGACCCAGTACTTC.